The sequence of this T cell receptor (beta chain) was determined in a study of T cell responses to AZD1222 COVID-19 vaccine (dated by TCRdb to the early 2020s). Regarding the research as a whole: Because spike-specific TCR depth and breadth did not differ between the two schedules, AZD1222 recipients who got a second dose at roughly 4 weeks were pooled with those who got a second dose at roughly 12 weeks. A total of under 250 trial participants underwent TCR sequencing, of whom some 200 had received two doses of AZD1222 and approximately 25 had received two doses of the MenACWY control vaccine. Trial participants were enrolled by age into subgroups of 18-55, 56-69 and 70-plus years, and about 150, 27 and 61 TCR-sequenced participants, respectively, were included in these subgroups.

Per the publication, the time point label means: baseline before first vaccination. Vaccinee samples came from UK trials COV001 and COV002, including a single-blind randomized controlled phase 2/3 trial of AZD1222 (ChAdOx1 nCoV-19) in healthy adults. For TCRbeta chain sequencing, PBMC samples from trial participants were taken at day 0 and at day 28 after the second dose. The CDR3 regions of human TCRbeta chains were analyzed by immunosequencing. Under the source paper's analysis protocol: TCRs in the repertoires were compared against a reference library of SARS-CoV-2-specific TCRs that had been generated with the MIRA antigen-specificity platform. Breadth meant the fraction of unique TCRs that were SARS-CoV-2-associated, whereas depth meant the fraction of total T cells that were SARS-CoV-2-associated. Using the MIRA data, each spike-specific TCR was assigned both to the spike region to which the TCR was reactive and to a CD4 or CD8 class. Log10-transformed breadth and depth values were compared by one-way ANOVA with Sidak's multiple comparisons tests. The table comes from immuneACCESS by way of TCRdb, which keeps in-frame sequences with V and J called. Part of the clones is missing from these tables; in studies checked, under half for an unresolved V gene and the rest for unknown reasons. Clone size and V and J calls were adopted from that table, with D and trimming inferred from the DNA. In this sample the table shows approximately 140,000 clones, around 89% of which occur a single time. In total, the top ten clones hold 2.9% of the sample.

A single count supports this clone. The clone's antigen remains unknown. No qualities accompany the bases; no much larger clone lies one base away. The germline V gene supplies CDR1 SGHAT and CDR2 FQNNGV. The CDR3 numbers 15 residues from cysteine through phenylalanine. Left in the record is the CDR3 DNA by itself, 45 bases read in frame from the first base. V gives up 0 bases and J gives up 0 bases, and the segment between their germline ends measures 6 bases. Overall results and qualifications from the work: Participants were mostly white British and included more females than males, and it was suggested by the authors that clonal diversity may have been underestimated. The vaccine-associated CD4 TCRs covered the entire spike protein, and the dominant responses fell in regions 160-218 and 743-854. No day 14 peak-response samples were available, so repertoires were characterized only after the peak T cell response. After two AZD1222 doses, both the breadth and the depth of spike-specific TCRs were significantly higher than at day 0 and than in MenACWY recipients. Conclusions about previously exposed vaccinees are limited because only five to seven AZD1222 recipients were SARS-CoV-2 seropositive at baseline. Epitopes outside the regions mutated in the B.1.351 and B.1.1.7 variants were reportedly recognized by nearly half of the unique spike-specific TCRs. In the small 56-69-year group, the increase in depth fell short of significance, most likely because of low power.

The material sequenced was peripheral blood, taken on day 0 of AZD1222 vaccination. The rearrangement joined TRBV11-2 to TRBJ1-3; the D gene remains uncertain. The TCR was taken from an adult in good health. CDR3 region: CASSLERVSGNTIYF. The nucleotides are TGTGCCAGCAGCTTAGAACGGGTCTCTGGAAACACCATATATTTT.